These T cell receptor beta chains were read from a single sample in a study of blood T cells in healthy people across ages. TCRdb ran MiXCR on the 5' RACE reads and lists one entry per CDR3 protein. The top ten hold roughly 12% of the sample, which has hundreds of thousands of distinct CDR3 sequences, 45% to 50% seen once. The sample taken for sequencing was blood. All receptors come from a man younger than 40 in good health. The CDR3 runs from the conserved cysteine through the conserved F or W. The order of the fields is J gene, V gene, D gene, clone size, CDR3 DNA, CDR3 protein. The D gene is left open where the match is weak. The listing skips clone size in some rows; elsewhere it reads once, few, many or a size class.

TRBJ1-5 TRBV20-1 TRBD1 few TGCAGTGCCAAGACAGGGGCCCGCAATCAGCCCCAGCATTTT CSAKTGARNQPQHF
TRBJ2-5 TRBV6-2/TRBV6-3 NA NA TGTGCCATCGTAGGAGTTTACCAAGAGACCCAGTACTTC CAIVGVYQETQYF
TRBJ1-6 TRBV20-1 NA NA TGCAGTCCTAAGGACGGCGGCTCCTATAATTCACCCCTCCACTTT CSPKDGGSYNSPLHF
TRBJ2-3 TRBV7-9 NA NA TGTGCCAGCAGCTTGCCCGGACGCTTGGGGGCAGATACGCAGTATTTT CASSLPGRLGADTQYF
TRBJ1-2 TRBV9 NA NA TGTGCCAGCAGCGTAGACCCGGACCGATCCTATGGCTACACCTTC CASSVDPDRSYGYTF
TRBJ1-6 TRBV12-3/TRBV12-4 NA NA TGTGCCAGCAGTTTAGCGCTAAGAAGGACAGACAATAATTCACCCCTCCACTTT CASSLALRRTDNNSPLHF
TRBJ2-7 TRBV29-1 NA NA TGCAGCGTCGGGATAGGGACCTCCTACGAGCAGTACTTC CSVGIGTSYEQYF
TRBJ1-2 TRBV27 NA once TGTGCCAGCAGTTTAGGGGGGCAGAACCATGGCTACACCTTC CASSLGGQNHGYTF
TRBJ1-3 TRBV20-1 NA once TGCAGTGCCAAAGATGGAAACACCATATATTTT CSAKDGNTIYF
TRBJ2-6 TRBV7-2 NA NA TGTGCCAGCAGCTTAATGAACAGCCCCTCTGGGGCCAACGTCCTGACTTTC CASSLMNSPSGANVLTF
TRBJ1-1 TRBV28 NA NA TGTGCCAGCACCCAGGGTTTCACTGAAGCTTTCTTT CASTQGFTEAFF
TRBJ1-4 TRBV25-1 TRBD1 NA TGTGCCAGCAGTTACGGGACAGCCTTAGAGGAAAAACTGTTTTTT CASSYGTALEEKLFF
TRBJ2-5 TRBV20-1 NA NA TGCAGTGCTGGGGGGAGCGAGACCCAGTACTTC CSAGGSETQYF
TRBJ2-7 TRBV2 TRBD1 few TGTGCCAGCAGTGTTCGGACAGGGCGGAACGAGCAGTACTTC CASSVRTGRNEQYF
TRBJ1-6 TRBV3-1 TRBD1 NA TGTGCCAGCGGCCAAGGGACAGTGAATTCACCCCTCCACTTT CASGQGTVNSPLHF
TRBJ2-4 TRBV6-1 TRBD2 few TGTGCCAGCAGTGAAAAGGTCGGGGGGTCTGCCAAAAACATTCAGTACTTC CASSEKVGGSAKNIQYF
TRBJ2-7 TRBV28 NA NA TGTGCCAGCAGTTCCCCAGACAGATCGAGCTCCTACGAGCAGTACTTC CASSSPDRSSSYEQYF
TRBJ1-2 TRBV20-1 NA NA TGCAGTCAACCGGGGGCGCGAGATTACTATGGCTACACCTTC CSQPGARDYYGYTF
TRBJ2-1 TRBV7-2 NA NA TGTGCCAGCAGCTTCAGCGTCCGGGGGAAATACAATGAGCAGTTCTTC CASSFSVRGKYNEQFF
TRBJ2-7 TRBV28 NA NA TGTGCCACCCTCGCTAGGTTAATAGTCTCCGAGCAGTACTTC CATLARLIVSEQYF
TRBJ1-1 TRBV29-1 TRBD1 once TGCAGCGTTGCCAGGGGGCTGGACACTGAAGCTTTCTTT CSVARGLDTEAFF
TRBJ2-1 TRBV12-3/TRBV12-4 TRBD2 NA TGTGCCAGCAGTTTTGCCGGGACTAGCAACAATGAGCAGTTCTTC CASSFAGTSNNEQFF
TRBJ2-5 TRBV20-1 NA NA TGCAGTGCTAACGGAGGGTTTTATTCTAAGACCCAGTACTTC CSANGGFYSKTQYF
TRBJ1-5 TRBV5-1 NA NA TGCGCCAGCAGGCTCGACATCAATCAGCCCCAGCATTTT CASRLDINQPQHF
TRBJ2-1 TRBV10-3 TRBD2 once TGTGCCATCACACTAGCGGGGTTCTCCAATGAGCAGTTCTTC CAITLAGFSNEQFF
TRBJ1-5 TRBV18 NA NA TGTGCCAGCTCACCCCGACAGAAGGAGGATCAGCCCCAGCATTTT CASSPRQKEDQPQHF
TRBJ2-1 TRBV28 TRBD1 NA TGTGCCAGCAGAGGGGGCGTGAGAAATCGCAATGAGCAGTTCTTC CASRGGVRNRNEQFF
TRBJ1-5 TRBV3-1 NA few TGTGCCAGCAGCCAACCCAATCAGCCCCAGCATTTT CASSQPNQPQHF
TRBJ2-7 TRBV6-1 NA few TGTGCCAGCAGTGAAGCTCGTGGGGGCTACGAGCAGTACTTC CASSEARGGYEQYF
TRBJ1-2 TRBV4-2 NA many TGTGCCAGCAGCCAAGAGGGGTCGGGCCTCTCATCTTATGGCTACACCTTC CASSQEGSGLSSYGYTF
TRBJ2-7 TRBV5-1 TRBD2 many TGCGCCAGCTCCCTACTCGCGGGGGACTCCTACGAGCAGTACTTC CASSLLAGDSYEQYF
TRBJ1-5 TRBV6-5 TRBD1 NA TGTGCCAGCAAAGGACAGGGTCACCAGCATTTT CASKGQGHQHF
TRBJ2-3 TRBV20-1 NA NA TGCGGTGCTAGAGATCCCACCCGTGGGCAGTATTTT CGARDPTRGQYF
TRBJ1-1 TRBV7-9 NA once TGTGCCAGCAGCTTAACGCAGGCCCCCACTGAAGCTTTCTTT CASSLTQAPTEAFF
TRBJ2-1 TRBV29-1 TRBD1 many TGCAGCGTCATGGGGACAGAGGATTACAATGAGCAGTTCTTC CSVMGTEDYNEQFF
TRBJ2-1 TRBV20-1 TRBD2 once TGCAGTGCTAGAGACCGGGGGGCTAGCGGGGAGTCCTACAATGAGCAGTTCTTC CSARDRGASGESYNEQFF
TRBJ2-7 TRBV4-1 NA NA TGCGCCAGCAGCCAAGGGGAGGACCGAGAACGGTACTTC CASSQGEDRERYF